A selection of T cell receptor beta chains follows, all from one sample in a study of T cells in localized non-small cell lung cancer. Profiling relied on immunoSEQ multiplex PCR, and the TCRdb table lists in-frame clones only, not all of them. The table records more than 30,000 clones, approximately 91% of them present only once. The sequencing here drew on peripheral blood mononuclear cells, taken before any cancer treatment. All receptors derive from a woman aged 40-69 years with stage III lung adenocarcinoma. CDR3s include the opening cysteine and the closing phenylalanine or tryptophan. Each record gives: J gene, clone size, D gene, V gene, CDR3 protein, CDR3 DNA. A D gene is named only where the DNA matches it firmly. The size entry is marked missing in some rows and otherwise reads once, few, many or a size class.

j_call: TRBJ2-1; clone_size: -; d_call: -; v_call: TRBV5-4; cdr3_aa: CASSLLRASYNEQFF; cdr3_nt: TGTGCCAGCAGCTTGCTCCGGGCGAGCTACAATGAGCAGTTCTTC
j_call: TRBJ1-2; clone_size: -; d_call: -; v_call: TRBV5-6; cdr3_aa: CASGYGGRNYGYTF; cdr3_nt: TGTGCCAGCGGTTACGGGGGGCGCAACTATGGCTACACCTTC
j_call: TRBJ2-3; clone_size: few; d_call: -; v_call: TRBV4-3; cdr3_aa: CASSQGLRSADTQYF; cdr3_nt: TGCGCCAGCAGCCAAGGCCTAAGGAGTGCAGATACGCAGTATTTT
j_call: TRBJ1-5; clone_size: -; d_call: -; v_call: TRBV4-1; cdr3_aa: CASSQDGTIQPQHF; cdr3_nt: TGCGCCAGCAGCCAAGATGGTACCATTCAGCCCCAGCATTTT
j_call: TRBJ1-6; clone_size: -; d_call: -; v_call: TRBV10-3; cdr3_aa: CAISEQRGSYNSPLHF; cdr3_nt: TGTGCCATCAGTGAACAGCGTGGCTCCTATAATTCACCCCTCCACTTT
j_call: TRBJ1-1; clone_size: -; d_call: -; v_call: TRBV28; cdr3_aa: CASSPLGTEAFF; cdr3_nt: TGTGCCAGCAGCCCTTTAGGCACTGAAGCTTTCTTT
j_call: TRBJ1-4; clone_size: -; d_call: -; v_call: TRBV5-1; cdr3_aa: CASSLAAGDEKLFF; cdr3_nt: TGCGCCAGCAGCTTGGCGGCAGGGGATGAAAAACTGTTTTTT
j_call: TRBJ1-5; clone_size: -; d_call: TRBD1; v_call: TRBV19; cdr3_aa: CATSDRTNQPQHF; cdr3_nt: TGTGCCACCTCGGACAGGACCAATCAGCCCCAGCATTTT
j_call: TRBJ2-5; clone_size: -; d_call: TRBD1; v_call: TRBV7-3; cdr3_aa: CASSSDPGQLQETQYF; cdr3_nt: TGTGCCAGCAGCTCTGACCCGGGACAGCTTCAAGAGACCCAGTACTTC
j_call: TRBJ2-2; clone_size: -; d_call: -; v_call: TRBV5-1; cdr3_aa: CASSSDSGTTNTGELFF; cdr3_nt: TGCGCCAGCAGCTCGGATTCCGGGACGACGAACACCGGGGAGCTGTTTTTT
j_call: TRBJ2-1; clone_size: -; d_call: TRBD1; v_call: TRBV6-1; cdr3_aa: CASSEGGTGPDEQFF; cdr3_nt: TGTGCCAGCAGTGAAGGGGGGACAGGTCCCGATGAGCAGTTCTTC
j_call: TRBJ2-7; clone_size: -; d_call: -; v_call: TRBV11-2; cdr3_aa: CASSLDRGVTYEQYF; cdr3_nt: TGTGCCAGCAGCTTAGATCGAGGGGTCACCTACGAGCAGTACTTC
j_call: TRBJ2-7; clone_size: -; d_call: TRBD2; v_call: TRBV28; cdr3_aa: CASSLPTSGSYEQYF; cdr3_nt: TGTGCCAGCAGTTTACCTACTAGCGGCTCCTACGAGCAGTACTTC
j_call: TRBJ1-2; clone_size: -; d_call: TRBD1; v_call: TRBV19; cdr3_aa: CASRPLTGQGLGYTF; cdr3_nt: TGTGCCAGTAGGCCCCTAACGGGACAGGGACTTGGCTACACCTTC
j_call: TRBJ1-5; clone_size: -; d_call: -; v_call: TRBV4-1; cdr3_aa: CASSPRPIISNQPQHF; cdr3_nt: TGCGCCAGCAGCCCGCGCCCCATTATTAGCAATCAGCCCCAGCATTTT
j_call: TRBJ1-5; clone_size: -; d_call: -; v_call: TRBV5-8; cdr3_aa: CASSWGRDSNQPQHF; cdr3_nt: TGTGCCAGCAGCTGGGGGAGGGACAGCAATCAGCCCCAGCATTTT
j_call: TRBJ1-2; clone_size: -; d_call: TRBD1; v_call: TRBV30; cdr3_aa: CAWSLTRQGEYTF; cdr3_nt: TGTGCCTGGAGCCTGACTAGACAGGGGGAATACACCTTC
j_call: TRBJ2-2; clone_size: once; d_call: -; v_call: TRBV5-5; cdr3_aa: CASSFTGNTGELFF; cdr3_nt: TGTGCCAGCAGCTTTACGGGGAACACCGGGGAGCTGTTTTTT
j_call: TRBJ2-1; clone_size: -; d_call: TRBD2; v_call: TRBV5-4; cdr3_aa: CASSSGLAGNNEQFF; cdr3_nt: TGTGCCAGCAGCTCCGGACTAGCGGGGAACAATGAGCAGTTCTTC
j_call: TRBJ2-3; clone_size: -; d_call: -; v_call: TRBV2; cdr3_aa: CASCADTQYF; cdr3_nt: TGTGCCAGCTGTGCAGATACGCAGTATTTT
j_call: TRBJ2-1; clone_size: -; d_call: -; v_call: TRBV7-9; cdr3_aa: CASSFWTSYNEQFF; cdr3_nt: TGTGCCAGCAGCTTTTGGACAAGCTACAATGAGCAGTTCTTC
j_call: TRBJ2-7; clone_size: once; d_call: -; v_call: TRBV29-1; cdr3_aa: CSVRESYEQYF; cdr3_nt: TGCAGCGTTAGGGAGTCCTACGAGCAGTACTTC
j_call: TRBJ1-1; clone_size: once; d_call: -; v_call: TRBV11-2; cdr3_aa: CASISDSTGTEAFF; cdr3_nt: TGTGCCAGCATCTCGGACTCTACAGGCACTGAAGCTTTCTTT
j_call: TRBJ1-1; clone_size: -; d_call: -; v_call: TRBV9; cdr3_aa: CASSGTQGGDTEAFF; cdr3_nt: TGTGCCAGCAGCGGAACACAGGGAGGGGACACTGAAGCTTTCTTT
j_call: TRBJ1-1; clone_size: -; d_call: TRBD1; v_call: TRBV10-3; cdr3_aa: CAIAGQGKMNTEAFF; cdr3_nt: TGTGCCATCGCAGGACAGGGAAAGATGAACACTGAAGCTTTCTTT
j_call: TRBJ2-5; clone_size: -; d_call: -; v_call: TRBV18; cdr3_aa: CASSPGQGIETQYF; cdr3_nt: TGTGCCAGCTCACCGGGGCAGGGCATCGAGACCCAGTACTTC
j_call: TRBJ2-2; clone_size: -; d_call: -; v_call: TRBV30; cdr3_aa: CAWTPQGTGELFF; cdr3_nt: TGTGCCTGGACCCCGCAGGGGACCGGGGAGCTGTTTTTT
j_call: TRBJ1-3; clone_size: -; d_call: -; v_call: TRBV18; cdr3_aa: CASSPMDGNSGNTIYF; cdr3_nt: TGTGCCAGCTCACCAATGGACGGGAACTCTGGAAACACCATATATTTT
j_call: TRBJ1-6; clone_size: -; d_call: -; v_call: TRBV9; cdr3_aa: CASSVELYDSPLHF; cdr3_nt: TGTGCCAGCAGCGTAGAGCTTTACGATTCACCCCTCCACTTT